The clone carrying this T cell receptor beta chain has a count of ten or more. The antigen is undetermined. These data come from a study of CD8 T cells in ankylosing spondylitis. Regarding the study as a whole: A TCR beta motif of roughly eight highly homologous variants appeared characteristic of ankylosing spondylitis blood. Reportedly, disease-linked clones are significantly enriched in ankylosing spondylitis patients' matched synovial fluid.

Trimming left V 4 bases short and J 3 bases short, with 24 bases between. The germline gives CDR1 SGHRS, CDR2 YFSETQ. This CDR3 contains 18 residues. Quantitative 5'-RACE with molecular barcodes was used to make the TCR beta libraries. TCRdb independently ran MiXCR on the 5' RACE reads; one entry per CDR3 protein. The sample yields 500,000 or so distinct CDR3 sequences, 5.3% seen once. Sample: blood, either unsorted or a sorted T cell fraction (not recorded which). The V call is TRBV5-1, the J call TRBJ2-3, with D maybe TRBD1 (6 bases). The clonotype was recovered from a male donor with ankylosing spondylitis. The CDR3 sequence is CASSPAWTATKETDTQYF. DNA for the CDR3: TGCGCCAGCAGCCCCGCCTGGACAGCTACTAAGGAGACAGATACGCAGTATTTT.